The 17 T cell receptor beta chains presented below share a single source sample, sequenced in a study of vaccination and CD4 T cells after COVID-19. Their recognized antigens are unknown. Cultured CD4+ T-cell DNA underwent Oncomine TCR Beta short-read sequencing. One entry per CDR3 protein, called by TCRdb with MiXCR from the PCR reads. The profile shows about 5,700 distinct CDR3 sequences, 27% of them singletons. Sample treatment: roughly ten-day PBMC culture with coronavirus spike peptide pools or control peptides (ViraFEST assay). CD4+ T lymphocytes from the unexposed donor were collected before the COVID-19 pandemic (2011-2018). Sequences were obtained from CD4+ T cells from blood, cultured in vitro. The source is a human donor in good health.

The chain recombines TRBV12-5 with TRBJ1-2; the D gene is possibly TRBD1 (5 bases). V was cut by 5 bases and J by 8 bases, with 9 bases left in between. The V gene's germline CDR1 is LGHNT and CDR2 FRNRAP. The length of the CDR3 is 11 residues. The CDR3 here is CASGPGTGYTF. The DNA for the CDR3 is TGTGCTAGTGGTCCCGGGACCGGCTACACCTTC.

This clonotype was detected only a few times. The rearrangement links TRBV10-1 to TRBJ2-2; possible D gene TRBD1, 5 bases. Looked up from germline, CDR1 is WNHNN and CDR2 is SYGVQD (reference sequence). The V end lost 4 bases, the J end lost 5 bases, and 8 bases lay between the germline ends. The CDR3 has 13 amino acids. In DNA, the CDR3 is TGCGCCAGCAGTGGACAGCAGACCGGGGAGCTGTTTTTT. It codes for CASSGQQTGELFF.

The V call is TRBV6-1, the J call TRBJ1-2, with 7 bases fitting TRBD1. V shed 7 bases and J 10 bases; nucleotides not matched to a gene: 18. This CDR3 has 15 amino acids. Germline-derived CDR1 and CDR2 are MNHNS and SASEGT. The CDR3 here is CASNGPAGQPSPYTF. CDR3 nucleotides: TGTGCCAGCAACGGCCCCGCGGGACAGCCATCCCCCTACACCTTC.

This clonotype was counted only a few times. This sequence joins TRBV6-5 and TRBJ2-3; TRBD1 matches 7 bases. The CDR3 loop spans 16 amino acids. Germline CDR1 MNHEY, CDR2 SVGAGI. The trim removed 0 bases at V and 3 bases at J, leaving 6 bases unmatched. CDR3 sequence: CASSYSTGDNTDTQYF. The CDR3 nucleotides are TGTGCCAGCAGTTACTCAACAGGGGATAATACAGATACGCAGTATTTT.

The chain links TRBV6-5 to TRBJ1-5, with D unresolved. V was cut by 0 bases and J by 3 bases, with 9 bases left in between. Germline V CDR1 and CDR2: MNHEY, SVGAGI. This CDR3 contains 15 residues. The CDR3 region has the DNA TGTGCCAGCAGTTACTCCAACACTAACAATCAGCCCCAGCATTTT. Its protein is CASSYSNTNNQPQHF.

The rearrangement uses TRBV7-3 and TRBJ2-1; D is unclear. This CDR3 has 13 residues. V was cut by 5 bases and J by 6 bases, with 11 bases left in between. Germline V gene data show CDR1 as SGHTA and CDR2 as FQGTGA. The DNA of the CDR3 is TGTGCCAGCAGCCTCCGGGTCCCCAATGAGCAGTTCTTC. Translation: CASSLRVPNEQFF.

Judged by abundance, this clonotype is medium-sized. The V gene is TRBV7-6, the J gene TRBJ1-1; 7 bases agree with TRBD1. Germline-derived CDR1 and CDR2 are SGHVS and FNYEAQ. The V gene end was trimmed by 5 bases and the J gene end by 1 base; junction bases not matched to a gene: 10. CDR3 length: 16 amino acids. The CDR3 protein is CASSPRPGTANTEAFF. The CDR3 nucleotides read TGTGCCAGCAGCCCCCGACCTGGGACAGCGAACACTGAAGCTTTCTTT.

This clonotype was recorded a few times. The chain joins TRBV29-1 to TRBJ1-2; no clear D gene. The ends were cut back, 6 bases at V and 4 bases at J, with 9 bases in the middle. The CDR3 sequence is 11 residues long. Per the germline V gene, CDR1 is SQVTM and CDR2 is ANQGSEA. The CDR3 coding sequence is TGCAGCGTATTACTCAGCTATGGCTACACCTTC. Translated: CSVLLSYGYTF.

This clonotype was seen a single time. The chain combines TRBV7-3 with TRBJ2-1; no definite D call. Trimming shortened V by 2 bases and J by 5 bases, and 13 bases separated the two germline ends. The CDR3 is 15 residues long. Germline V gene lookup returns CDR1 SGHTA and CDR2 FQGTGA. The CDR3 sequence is CASSLDHLPNNEQFF. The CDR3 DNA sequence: TGTGCCAGCAGCTTAGACCACCTCCCAAACAATGAGCAGTTCTTC.

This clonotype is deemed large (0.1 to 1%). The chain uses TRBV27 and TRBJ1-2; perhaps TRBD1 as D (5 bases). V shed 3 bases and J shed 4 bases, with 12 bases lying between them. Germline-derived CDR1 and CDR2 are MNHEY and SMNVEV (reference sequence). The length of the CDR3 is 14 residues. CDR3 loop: CASSLGGMAYGYTF. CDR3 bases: TGTGCCAGCAGTTTGGGGGGAATGGCCTATGGCTACACCTTC.

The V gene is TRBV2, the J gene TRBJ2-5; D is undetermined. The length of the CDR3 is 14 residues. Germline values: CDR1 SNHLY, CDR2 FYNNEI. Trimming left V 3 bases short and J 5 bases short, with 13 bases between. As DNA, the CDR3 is TGTGCCAGCAGTGAGCAGTTTAGTAGGGAGACCCAGTACTTC. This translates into CASSEQFSRETQYF.

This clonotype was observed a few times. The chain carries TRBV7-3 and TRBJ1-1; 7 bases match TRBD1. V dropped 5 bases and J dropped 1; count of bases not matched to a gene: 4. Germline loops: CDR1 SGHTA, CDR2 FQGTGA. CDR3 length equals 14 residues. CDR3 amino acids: CASSPRQGNTEAFF. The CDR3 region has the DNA TGTGCCAGCAGCCCTAGACAGGGGAACACTGAAGCTTTCTTT.

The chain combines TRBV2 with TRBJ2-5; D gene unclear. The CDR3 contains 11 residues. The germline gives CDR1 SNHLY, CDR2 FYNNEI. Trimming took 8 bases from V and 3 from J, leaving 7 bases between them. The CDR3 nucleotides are TGTGCCAGCGGGCGCGAAGAGACCCAGTACTTC. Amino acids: CASGREETQYF. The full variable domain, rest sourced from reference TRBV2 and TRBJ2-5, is EPEVTQTPSHQVTQMGQEVILRCVPISNHLYFYWYRQILGQKVEFLVSFYNNEISEKSEIFDDQFSVERPDGSNFTLKIRSTKLEDSAMYFCASGREETQYFGPGTRLLVL.

The CDR3 nucleotides are TGTGCCAGCAGTTTTCAGGGGTTCCCCTACGAGCAGTACTTC. The encoded protein is CASSFQGFPYEQYF. The chain couples TRBV12-3 or TRBV12-4 to TRBJ2-7, with a tentative D call TRBD1 (6 bases). The length of the CDR3 is 14 residues. Trimming stripped 3 bases from V and 2 bases from J, with 11 bases between.

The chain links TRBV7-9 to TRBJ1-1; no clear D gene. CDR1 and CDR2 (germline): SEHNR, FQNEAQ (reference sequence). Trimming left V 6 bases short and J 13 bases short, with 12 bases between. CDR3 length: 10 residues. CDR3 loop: CASSSVGVFF. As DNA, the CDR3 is TGTGCCAGCAGTTCTGTCGGGGTTTTCTTT.

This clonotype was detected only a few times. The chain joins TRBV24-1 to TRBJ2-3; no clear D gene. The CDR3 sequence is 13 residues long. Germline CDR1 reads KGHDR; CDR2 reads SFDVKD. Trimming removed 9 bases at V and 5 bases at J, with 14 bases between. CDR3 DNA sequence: TGTGCCACCTCCCGCGGTATCAAAGATACGCAGTATTTT. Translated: CATSRGIKDTQYF.

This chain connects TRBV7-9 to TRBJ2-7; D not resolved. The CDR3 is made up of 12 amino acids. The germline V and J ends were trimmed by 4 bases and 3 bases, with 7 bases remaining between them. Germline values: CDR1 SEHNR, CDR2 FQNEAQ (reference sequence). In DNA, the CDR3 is TGTGCCAGCAGCTCCCTTTACTACGAGCAGTACTTC. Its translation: CASSSLYYEQYF.